This is a list of T cell receptor beta chains from one sample in a study of T cells after yellow fever vaccination. MiXCR was run by TCRdb on the 5' RACE reads, yielding one entry per CDR3 protein. The table has a few hundred thousand distinct CDR3 sequences, around 7% seen once. The source was PBMCs, collected 45 days after the first yellow fever vaccination. The source of these receptors is a man between 18 and 35 years old who received the YFV17D yellow fever vaccine. CDR3s include the opening cysteine and the closing phenylalanine or tryptophan. Each record gives: J gene, V gene, D gene, clone size, CDR3 protein, CDR3 DNA. D genes are given only for firm matches. A clone size is listed for some rows: how often the clone was seen (once, few, many), or a class if it is expanded.

TRBJ2-3 | TRBV12-3/TRBV12-4 | - | - | CASRPRRRSPSTDTQYF | TGTGCCAGCAGACCAAGGCGGCGGTCACCTAGCACAGATACGCAGTATTTT
TRBJ1-5 | TRBV20-1 | - | - | CSARDFRSNQPQHF | TGCAGTGCCCGGGACTTCCGGAGCAATCAGCCCCAGCATTTT
TRBJ1-1 | TRBV2 | - | - | CASMTRVSTEAFF | TGTGCCAGCATGACTCGGGTCTCCACTGAAGCTTTCTTT
TRBJ1-2 | TRBV5-6 | - | - | CASTGLRGYTF | TGTGCCAGCACAGGACTCCGCGGCTACACCTTC
TRBJ2-2 | TRBV3-1 | - | few | CASSQETAGLGTGELFF | TGTGCCAGCAGCCAAGAAACTGCAGGGTTGGGCACCGGGGAGCTGTTTTTT
TRBJ2-3 | TRBV12-3/TRBV12-4 | TRBD2 | few | CASSPGTRPTDTQYF | TGTGCCAGCAGTCCCGGGACTAGACCGACAGATACGCAGTATTTT
TRBJ2-2 | TRBV20-1 | TRBD2 | - | CSASGGGPNTGELFF | TGCAGTGCTTCGGGCGGGGGTCCGAACACCGGGGAGCTGTTTTTT
TRBJ1-2 | TRBV20-1 | TRBD1 | many | CSARRGGRDTYGYTF | TGCAGTGCTAGGAGAGGGGGCAGGGATACCTATGGCTACACCTTC
TRBJ1-5 | TRBV6-1 | - | - | CASSPRVAAQPQHF | TGTGCCAGCAGCCCCAGGGTCGCAGCCCAGCCCCAGCATTTT
TRBJ2-5 | TRBV4-2 | TRBD2 | - | CASSQPIGTSGSETQYF | TGTGCCAGCAGCCAACCAATCGGGACTAGCGGTTCCGAGACCCAGTACTTC
TRBJ2-2 | TRBV2 | - | - | CASSGGPSRSGGELFF | TGTGCCAGCAGTGGAGGGCCTAGCCGTTCGGGCGGGGAGCTGTTTTTT
TRBJ2-5 | TRBV4-3 | - | few | CASSPLAYQETQYF | TGCGCCAGCAGCCCTCTGGCATATCAAGAGACCCAGTACTTC
TRBJ2-2 | TRBV6-2/TRBV6-3 | TRBD2 | - | CASRSGLAGGPGELFF | TGTGCCAGCAGATCGGGACTAGCGGGGGGGCCCGGGGAGCTGTTTTTT
TRBJ2-2 | TRBV19 | - | few | CASSILATTGELFF | TGTGCCAGTAGTATTCTAGCTACCACCGGGGAGCTGTTTTTT
TRBJ2-1 | TRBV14 | - | - | CASSQDVGPSPYNEQFF | TGTGCCAGCAGCCAAGATGTGGGGCCTTCACCCTACAATGAGCAGTTCTTC
TRBJ1-1 | TRBV9 | - | - | CASSVGSGSEAFF | TGTGCCAGCAGCGTAGGATCAGGGAGCGAAGCTTTCTTT
TRBJ2-2 | TRBV4-2 | TRBD2 | - | CASSQERGLAANTGELFF | TGTGCCAGCAGCCAAGAAAGGGGACTAGCGGCGAACACCGGGGAGCTGTTTTTT
TRBJ1-2 | TRBV29-1 | - | few | CSVEDGYGYTF | TGCAGCGTTGAAGACGGATATGGCTACACCTTC
TRBJ1-1 | TRBV5-1 | TRBD1 | few | CASSANRGETEAFF | TGCGCCAGCAGCGCCAACAGGGGGGAGACTGAAGCTTTCTTT
TRBJ2-4 | TRBV6-2/TRBV6-3 | - | - | CASCGGGQNIQYF | TGTGCCAGCTGCGGAGGGGGCCAGAACATTCAGTACTTC
TRBJ2-2 | TRBV11-2 | - | many | CASSKALSAGELFF | TGTGCCAGCAGCAAAGCACTATCAGCCGGGGAGCTGTTTTTT
TRBJ2-6 | TRBV30 | - | many | CAWSVQGANVLTF | TGTGCCTGGAGTGTTCAGGGGGCCAACGTCCTGACTTTC
TRBJ2-7 | TRBV10-3 | - | few | CAISESPLRQRAYEQYF | TGTGCCATCAGTGAGTCCCCCCTGAGACAGAGGGCCTACGAGCAGTACTTC
TRBJ1-1 | TRBV5-1 | TRBD1 | few | CASSPDRTNTEAFF | TGCGCCAGCAGCCCGGACAGGACAAACACTGAAGCTTTCTTT
TRBJ2-7 | TRBV7-8 | - | few | CASSPGGSTARYEQYF | TGTGCCAGCAGCCCCGGCGGTTCAACGGCGAGATACGAGCAGTACTTC
TRBJ2-1 | TRBV5-1 | - | few | CASSLAGGPNNEQFF | TGCGCCAGCAGCTTGGCCGGGGGCCCAAACAATGAGCAGTTCTTC
TRBJ1-5 | TRBV7-9 | - | many | CASAQQSNQPQHF | TGTGCCAGCGCTCAACAGAGCAATCAGCCCCAGCATTTT
TRBJ2-3 | TRBV6-5 | - | - | CASSSPRGADTQYF | TGTGCCAGCAGTTCTCCCCGAGGGGCAGATACGCAGTATTTT
TRBJ1-1 | TRBV9 | - | many | CASSVGRVNTEAFF | TGTGCCAGCAGCGTGGGCAGGGTGAACACTGAAGCTTTCTTT
TRBJ1-4 | TRBV9 | TRBD1 | few | CASSARQGVNEKLFF | TGTGCCAGCAGCGCCCGACAGGGGGTAAATGAAAAACTGTTTTTT
TRBJ2-1 | TRBV7-2 | TRBD2 | few | CASSWIAGGPQDEQFF | TGTGCCAGCAGCTGGATAGCGGGGGGGCCTCAAGATGAGCAGTTCTTC